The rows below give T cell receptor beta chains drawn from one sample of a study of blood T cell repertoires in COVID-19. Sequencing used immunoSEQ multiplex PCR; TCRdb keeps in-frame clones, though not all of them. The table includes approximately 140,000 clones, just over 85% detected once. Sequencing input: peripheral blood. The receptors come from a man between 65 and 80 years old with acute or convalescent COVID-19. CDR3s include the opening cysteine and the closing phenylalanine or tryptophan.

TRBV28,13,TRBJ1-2,CASSLEGADGYTF
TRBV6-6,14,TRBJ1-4,CASRTGTYNEKLFF
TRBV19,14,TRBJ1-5,CASSITGENQPQHF
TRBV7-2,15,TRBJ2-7,CASSPDRGGGYEQYF
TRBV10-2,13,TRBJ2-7,CASSEGAFYEQYF
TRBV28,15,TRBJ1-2,CASRRGTFTNYGYTF
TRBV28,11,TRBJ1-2,CASSSPEGYTF
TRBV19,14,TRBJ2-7,CASGGLAGVSEQYF
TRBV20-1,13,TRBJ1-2,CSASYDGIYGYTF
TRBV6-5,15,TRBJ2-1,CASSPGLAGYNEQFF
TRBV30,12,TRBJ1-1,CAWSKTGTEAFF
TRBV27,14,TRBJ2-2,CASRSGQAGGELFF